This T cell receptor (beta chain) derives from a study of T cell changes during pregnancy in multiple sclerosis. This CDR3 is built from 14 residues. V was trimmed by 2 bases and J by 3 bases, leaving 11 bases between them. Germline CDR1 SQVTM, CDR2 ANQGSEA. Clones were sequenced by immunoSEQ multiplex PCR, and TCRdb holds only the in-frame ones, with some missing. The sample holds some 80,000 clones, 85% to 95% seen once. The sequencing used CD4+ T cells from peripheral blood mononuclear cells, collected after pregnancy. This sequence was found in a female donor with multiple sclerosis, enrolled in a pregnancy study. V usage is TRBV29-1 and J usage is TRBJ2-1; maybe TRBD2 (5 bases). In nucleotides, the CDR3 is TGCAGCGTTGAAACACGAGGGAGCTACAATGAGCAGTTCTTC. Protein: CSVETRGSYNEQFF.